This is a list of T cell receptor beta chains from one sample in a study of blood T cell repertoires in COVID-19. Here immunoSEQ multiplex PCR was the method, and the copy in TCRdb shows in-frame clones only, minus some. This table has some 320,000 clones, 90% appearing once. The specimen was PBMCs or T cells enriched from blood (not recorded which). The receptor set was obtained from a man in his sixties who had recovered from COVID-19. CDR3s include the opening cysteine and the closing phenylalanine or tryptophan. A D gene is named only where the DNA matches it firmly. Size is stated for part of the rows, as once, few or many counts, or as a class when the clone is expanded.

J gene,clone size,CDR3 length,V gene,D gene,CDR3 protein,CDR3 DNA
TRBJ1-6,once,14,TRBV28,TRBD1,CASVAWQGDSPLHF,TGTGCCAGCGTCGCGTGGCAGGGGGATTCACCCCTCCACTTT
TRBJ1-1,-,12,TRBV10-3,-,CAISVKNTEAFF,TGTGCCATCAGTGTAAAGAACACTGAAGCTTTCTTT
TRBJ1-4,-,15,TRBV3-1/TRBV3-2,TRBD1,CASSPRQGAGEKLFF,TGTGCCAGCAGCCCACGACAGGGGGCTGGCGAAAAACTGTTTTTT
TRBJ1-6,-,15,TRBV7-9,-,CASSLDPVNNSPLHF,TGTGCCAGCAGCTTAGATCCAGTTAATAATTCACCCCTCCACTTT
TRBJ2-7,-,14,TRBV18,-,CASSRGSTLYEQYF,TGTGCCAGCTCACGCGGGTCGACCCTCTACGAGCAGTACTTC
TRBJ1-2,-,18,TRBV5-1,TRBD1,CASSLSYSGTAVNYGYTF,TGCGCCAGCAGCCTGTCATATTCCGGGACAGCTGTTAACTATGGCTACACCTTC
TRBJ2-7,-,13,TRBV7-6,-,CASSKQGSYEQYF,TGTGCCAGCAGCAAACAGGGATCGTACGAGCAGTACTTC
TRBJ1-1,-,12,TRBV29-1,-,CSAGQTNTEAFF,TGCAGCGCGGGACAAACGAACACTGAAGCTTTCTTT
TRBJ1-1,once,14,TRBV6-5,TRBD1,CASSYDRGNTEAFF,TGTGCCAGCAGTTACGACAGGGGGAACACTGAAGCTTTCTTT
TRBJ2-7,once,16,TRBV4-2,TRBD2,CASSQEGGSGGYEQYF,TGTGCCAGCAGCCAAGAAGGAGGCAGCGGGGGGTACGAGCAGTACTTC
TRBJ1-2,-,14,TRBV18,TRBD1,CASSRGQGFGGYTF,TGTGCCAGCTCACGCGGACAGGGATTTGGTGGCTACACCTTC
TRBJ2-5,-,15,TRBV9,TRBD2,CASSSGRAGTETQYF,TGTGCCAGCAGCTCAGGGAGGGCGGGGACAGAGACCCAGTACTTC
TRBJ1-1,-,20,TRBV5-4,-,CASSLDLVFDTGIENTEAFF,TGTGCCAGCAGCTTGGATCTTGTGTTCGACACCGGCATTGAGAACACTGAAGCTTTCTTT
TRBJ2-7,-,14,TRBV2,TRBD1,CASSSGTVSYEQYF,TGTGCCAGCAGCTCTGGGACAGTCTCCTACGAGCAGTACTTC
TRBJ1-2,-,16,TRBV4-2,-,CASSPDTGRESYGYTF,TGTGCCAGCAGCCCAGATACAGGGAGGGAGTCTTATGGCTACACCTTC
TRBJ2-6,-,15,TRBV28,-,CASTPYNSGANVLTF,TGTGCCAGCACCCCTTACAACTCTGGGGCCAACGTCCTGACTTTC
TRBJ1-5,-,15,TRBV19,-,CASKAVEVNNQPQHF,TGTGCCAGTAAGGCGGTAGAAGTCAACAATCAGCCCCAGCATTTT
TRBJ1-6,-,12,TRBV3-1/TRBV3-2,-,CASSPYNSPLHF,TGTGCCAGCAGCCCTTATAATTCACCCCTCCACTTT
TRBJ2-7,-,18,TRBV19,TRBD1,CATLLPGQGLLFSYEQYF,TGTGCCACCCTCTTACCGGGACAGGGCCTCCTTTTCTCCTACGAGCAGTACTTC
TRBJ2-2,-,13,TRBV6-5,-,CASSAGPTGELFF,TGTGCCAGCAGCGCTGGGCCCACCGGGGAGCTGTTTTTT